Here is one T cell receptor (beta chain) with its context. This specimen belongs to a study of blood T cell repertoires in COVID-19. Study overall: Samples taken during acute and convalescent COVID-19 were collected in the United States, Italy and Spain. T cells, B-cell-depleted T cells, or PBMCs supplied cDNA or gDNA.

Trimming left V 2 bases short and J 6 bases short, with 17 bases between. The CDR3 loop spans 15 amino acids. Germline loops: CDR1 SQVTM, CDR2 ANQGSEA. In the original workflow: Estimation of nucleated cell counts relied on the amplification of reference gene primers. This table comes from immunoSEQ multiplex PCR, and its TCRdb copy is limited to in-frame clones, with some not included. V and J calls and clone size are as listed in that table; D and trimming were resolved from the DNA. The data show about 150,000 clones, with over 75% seen just once and 15% held by the top ten. This receptor was obtained from a woman in her thirties or forties with acute or convalescent COVID-19. Sequencing was carried out using peripheral blood. The genes are TRBV29-1 and TRBJ2-1; tentatively, D is TRBD1 (6 bases). The DNA of the CDR3 is TGCAGCGTTGAAAGACCCCCAGGGGTTAGCAATGAGCAGTTCTTC. Amino acids: CSVERPPGVSNEQFF.